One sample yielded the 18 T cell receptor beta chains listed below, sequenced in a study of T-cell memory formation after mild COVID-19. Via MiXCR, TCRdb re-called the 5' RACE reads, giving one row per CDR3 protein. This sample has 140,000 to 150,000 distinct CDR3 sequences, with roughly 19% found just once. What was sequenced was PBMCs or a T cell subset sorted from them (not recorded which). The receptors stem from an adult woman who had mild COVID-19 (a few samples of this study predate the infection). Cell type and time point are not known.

CDR3 DNA sequence: TGTGCCAGCAGTCCTAGACTAGCGGGAGTCCCCTACGAGCAGTACTTC. It specifies CASSPRLAGVPYEQYF. The chain uses TRBV6-1 and TRBJ2-7, with 12 bases fitting TRBD2. The CDR3 sequence is 16 residues long. V shed 5 bases and J 2 bases; nucleotides not matched to a gene: 7. From germline, CDR1 is MNHNS and CDR2 SASEGT.

CDR3 DNA sequence: TGTGCCAGTACTCAGACCGACGGCGAGCAGTACTTC. It codes for CASTQTDGEQYF. This chain joins TRBV6-5 and TRBJ2-7, with D unresolved. This CDR3 comprises 12 residues. V was pared by 9 bases and J by 6 bases, with 15 bases between. Germline CDR1 reads MNHEY; CDR2 reads SVGAGI.

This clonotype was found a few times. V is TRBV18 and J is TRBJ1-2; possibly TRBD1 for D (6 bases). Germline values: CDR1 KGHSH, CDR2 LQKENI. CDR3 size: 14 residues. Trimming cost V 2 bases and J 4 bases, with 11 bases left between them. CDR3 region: CASSPGGGGYGYTF. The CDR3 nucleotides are TGTGCCAGCTCACCAGGGGGCGGAGGCTATGGCTACACCTTC.

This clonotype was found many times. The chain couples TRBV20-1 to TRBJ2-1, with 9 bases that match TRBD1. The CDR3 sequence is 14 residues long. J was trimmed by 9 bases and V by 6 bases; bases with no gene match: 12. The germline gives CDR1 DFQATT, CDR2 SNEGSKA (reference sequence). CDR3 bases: TGCAGTGCAACGGGACAGGGAGCGGGTAGTGAGCAGTTCTTC. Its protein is CSATGQGAGSEQFF.

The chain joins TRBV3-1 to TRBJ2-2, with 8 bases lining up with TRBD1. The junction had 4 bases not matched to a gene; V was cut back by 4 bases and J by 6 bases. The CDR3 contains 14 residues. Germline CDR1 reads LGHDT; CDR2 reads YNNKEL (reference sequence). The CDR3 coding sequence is TGTGCCAGCAGCCCCCGACAGGGGCCCGGGGAGCTGTTTTTT. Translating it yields CASSPRQGPGELFF.

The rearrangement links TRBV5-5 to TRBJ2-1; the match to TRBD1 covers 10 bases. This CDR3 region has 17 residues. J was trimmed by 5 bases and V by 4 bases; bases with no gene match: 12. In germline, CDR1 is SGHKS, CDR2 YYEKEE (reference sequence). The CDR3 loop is CASSPIRGTGVDNEQFF. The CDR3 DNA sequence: TGTGCCAGCAGCCCTATTCGGGGGACAGGGGTTGACAATGAGCAGTTCTTC.

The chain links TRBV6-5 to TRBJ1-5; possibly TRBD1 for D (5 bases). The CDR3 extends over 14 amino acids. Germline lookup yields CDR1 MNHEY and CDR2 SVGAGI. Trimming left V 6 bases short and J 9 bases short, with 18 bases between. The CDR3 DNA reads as TGTGCCAGCAGCAGCGGGACGGCGGGAGGGCCCCAGCATTTT. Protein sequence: CASSSGTAGGPQHF.

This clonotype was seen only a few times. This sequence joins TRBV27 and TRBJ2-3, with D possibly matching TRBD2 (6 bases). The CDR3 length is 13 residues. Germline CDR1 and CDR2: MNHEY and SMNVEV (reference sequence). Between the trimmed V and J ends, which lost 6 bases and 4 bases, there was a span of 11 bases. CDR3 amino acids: CASRPGGSDTQYF. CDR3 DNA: TGTGCCAGCAGGCCCGGGGGATCAGATACGCAGTATTTT.

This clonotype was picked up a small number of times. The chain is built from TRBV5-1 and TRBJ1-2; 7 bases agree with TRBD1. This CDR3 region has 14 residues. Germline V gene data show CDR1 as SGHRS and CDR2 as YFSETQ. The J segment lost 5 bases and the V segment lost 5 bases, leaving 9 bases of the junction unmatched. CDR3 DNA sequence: TGCGCCAGCAGTAGGGAGGGACAGAAGTATGGCTACACCTTC. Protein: CASSREGQKYGYTF.

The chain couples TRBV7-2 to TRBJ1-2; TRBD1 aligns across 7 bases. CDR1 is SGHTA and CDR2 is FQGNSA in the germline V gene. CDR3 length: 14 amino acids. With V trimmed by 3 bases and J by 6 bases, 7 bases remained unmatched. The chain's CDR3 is CASSLTGRVDGYTF. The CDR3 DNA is TGTGCCAGCAGCTTGACAGGGCGCGTGGATGGCTACACCTTC.

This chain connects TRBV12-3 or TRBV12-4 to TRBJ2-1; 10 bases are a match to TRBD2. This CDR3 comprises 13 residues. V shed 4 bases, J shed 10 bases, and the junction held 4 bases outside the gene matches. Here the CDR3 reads CASSSGGLAEQFF. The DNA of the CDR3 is TGTGCCAGCAGTTCGGGGGGACTAGCGGAGCAGTTCTTC.

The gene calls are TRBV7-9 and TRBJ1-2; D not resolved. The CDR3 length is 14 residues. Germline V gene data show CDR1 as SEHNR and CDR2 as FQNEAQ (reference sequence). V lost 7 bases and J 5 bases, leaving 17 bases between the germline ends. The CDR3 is CASTSRAAVYGYTF. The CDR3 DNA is TGTGCCAGCACCTCGAGAGCCGCAGTATATGGCTACACCTTC.

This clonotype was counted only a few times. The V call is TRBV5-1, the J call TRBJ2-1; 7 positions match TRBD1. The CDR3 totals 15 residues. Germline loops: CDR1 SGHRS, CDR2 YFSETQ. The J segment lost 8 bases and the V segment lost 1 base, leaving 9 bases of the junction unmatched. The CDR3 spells CASSLSLLGGDEQFF. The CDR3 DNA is TGCGCCAGCAGCTTGAGTCTTTTAGGGGGCGATGAGCAGTTCTTC.

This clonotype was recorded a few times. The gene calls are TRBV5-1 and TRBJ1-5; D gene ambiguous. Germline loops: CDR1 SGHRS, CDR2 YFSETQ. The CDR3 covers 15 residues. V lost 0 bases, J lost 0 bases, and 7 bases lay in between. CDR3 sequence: CASSLGPYSNQPQHF. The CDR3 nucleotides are TGCGCCAGCAGCTTGGGTCCGTATAGCAATCAGCCCCAGCATTTT.

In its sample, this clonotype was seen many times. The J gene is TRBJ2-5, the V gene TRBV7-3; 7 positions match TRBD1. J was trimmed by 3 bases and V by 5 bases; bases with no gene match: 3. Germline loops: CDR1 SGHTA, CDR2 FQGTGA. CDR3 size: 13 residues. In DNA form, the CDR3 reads TGTGCCAGCAGCCTAGACAGGGAAGAGACCCAGTACTTC. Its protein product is CASSLDREETQYF. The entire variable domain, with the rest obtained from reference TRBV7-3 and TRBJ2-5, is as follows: GAGVSQTPSNKVTEKGKYVELRCDPISGHTALYWYRQSLGQGPEFLIYFQGTGAADDSGLPNDRFFAVRPEGSVSTLKIQRTERGDSAVYLCASSLDREETQYFGPGTRLLVL.

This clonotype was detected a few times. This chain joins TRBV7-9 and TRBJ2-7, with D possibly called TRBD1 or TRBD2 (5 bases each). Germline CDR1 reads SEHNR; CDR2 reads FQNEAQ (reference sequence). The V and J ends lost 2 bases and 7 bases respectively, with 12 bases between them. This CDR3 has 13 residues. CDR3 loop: CASSLWDLGEQYF. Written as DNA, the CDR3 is TGTGCCAGCAGCTTATGGGACCTTGGGGAGCAGTACTTC. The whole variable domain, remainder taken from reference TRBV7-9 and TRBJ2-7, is DTGVSQNPRHKITKRGQNVTFRCDPISEHNRLYWYRQTLGQGPEFLTYFQNEAQLEKSRLLSDRFSAERPKGSFSTLEIQRTEQGDSAMYLCASSLWDLGEQYFGPGTRLTVT.

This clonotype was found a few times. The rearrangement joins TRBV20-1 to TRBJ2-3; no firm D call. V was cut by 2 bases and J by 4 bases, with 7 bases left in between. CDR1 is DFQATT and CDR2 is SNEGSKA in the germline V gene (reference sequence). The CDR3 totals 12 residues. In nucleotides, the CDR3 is TGCAGTGCTAGATACAGAGCAGATACGCAGTATTTT. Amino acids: CSARYRADTQYF.

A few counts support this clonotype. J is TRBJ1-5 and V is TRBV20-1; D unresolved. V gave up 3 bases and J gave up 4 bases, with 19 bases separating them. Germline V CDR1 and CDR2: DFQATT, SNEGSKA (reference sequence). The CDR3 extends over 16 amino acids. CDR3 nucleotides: TGCAGTGCTAGGTCTCCGCTCCCTGCGGGGAATCAGCCCCAGCATTTT. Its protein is CSARSPLPAGNQPQHF.